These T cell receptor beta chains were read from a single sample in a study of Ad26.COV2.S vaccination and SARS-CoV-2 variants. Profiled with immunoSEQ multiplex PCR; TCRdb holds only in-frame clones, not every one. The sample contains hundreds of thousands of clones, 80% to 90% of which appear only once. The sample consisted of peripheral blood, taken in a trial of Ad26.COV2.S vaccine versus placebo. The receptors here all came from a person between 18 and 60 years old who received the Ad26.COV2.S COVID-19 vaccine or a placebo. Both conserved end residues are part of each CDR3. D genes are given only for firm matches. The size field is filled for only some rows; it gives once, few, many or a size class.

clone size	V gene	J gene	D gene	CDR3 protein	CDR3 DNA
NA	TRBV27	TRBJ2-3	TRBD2	CASSSLAASTDTQYF	TGTGCCAGCAGTTCACTAGCGGCTAGCACAGATACGCAGTATTTT
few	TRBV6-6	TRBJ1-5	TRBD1	CASSPRTGISINSNQPQHF	TGTGCCAGCAGTCCCCGGACAGGGATATCGATTAATAGCAATCAGCCCCAGCATTTT
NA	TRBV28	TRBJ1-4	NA	CASSLWNTGLSEKLFF	TGTGCCAGCAGTTTATGGAACACAGGGTTGTCTGAAAAACTGTTTTTT
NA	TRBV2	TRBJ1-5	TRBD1	CASSEGQGVQPQHF	TGTGCCAGCAGTGAGGGACAGGGTGTCCAGCCCCAGCATTTT
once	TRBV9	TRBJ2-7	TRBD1	CASSEGQGVSYEQYF	TGTGCCAGCAGCGAGGGACAGGGAGTTTCCTACGAGCAGTACTTC
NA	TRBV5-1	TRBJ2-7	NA	CASSSTPSSYEQYF	TGCGCCAGCAGCTCGACCCCCTCTTCCTACGAGCAGTACTTC
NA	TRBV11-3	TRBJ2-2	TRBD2	CASKGLADLGELFF	TGTGCCAGCAAAGGACTAGCGGACCTCGGGGAGCTGTTTTTT
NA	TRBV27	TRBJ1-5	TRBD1	CASSFTGVQPQHF	TGTGCCAGCAGTTTTACAGGGGTCCAGCCCCAGCATTTT
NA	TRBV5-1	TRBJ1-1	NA	CASSLGSSVTEAFF	TGCGCCAGCAGCTTGGGCAGCTCAGTCACTGAAGCTTTCTTT
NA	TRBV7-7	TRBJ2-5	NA	CASSRWDVAETQYF	TGTGCTAGCAGCCGTTGGGACGTTGCGGAGACCCAGTACTTC
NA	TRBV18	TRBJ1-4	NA	CASSPPRVEKLFF	TGTGCCAGCTCACCACCTAGGGTTGAAAAACTGTTTTTT
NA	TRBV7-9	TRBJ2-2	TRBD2	CASSSDTSGGYTGELFF	TGTGCCAGCAGCTCAGATACTAGCGGGGGGTACACCGGGGAGCTGTTTTTT
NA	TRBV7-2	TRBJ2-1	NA	CASSLDLTDNEQFF	TGTGCCAGCAGCTTAGATTTGACAGACAATGAGCAGTTCTTC
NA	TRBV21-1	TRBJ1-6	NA	CASSKFPGCYNSPLHF	TGTGCCAGCAGCAAATTCCCGGGGTGCTATAATTCACCCCTCCACTTT
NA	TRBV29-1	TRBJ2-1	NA	CSAEGPGNEQFF	TGCAGCGCCGAAGGTCCCGGGAATGAGCAGTTCTTC
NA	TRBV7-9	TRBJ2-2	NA	CASSLQGVVGELFF	TGTGCCAGCAGCTTACAGGGTGTAGTCGGGGAGCTGTTTTTT
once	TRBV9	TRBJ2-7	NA	CASSVEAGGSEQYF	TGTGCCAGCAGCGTAGAGGCAGGGGGGAGCGAGCAGTACTTC
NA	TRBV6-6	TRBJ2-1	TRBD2	CASSPSGSVYNEQFF	TGTGCCAGCAGTCCTAGCGGGAGCGTGTACAATGAGCAGTTCTTC
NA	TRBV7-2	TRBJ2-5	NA	CASSLAAVKETQYF	TGTGCCAGCAGCTTAGCGGCAGTAAAAGAGACCCAGTACTTC
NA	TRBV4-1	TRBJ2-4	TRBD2	CASSQEGSGKAKNIQYF	TGCGCCAGCAGCCAAGAAGGCAGCGGGAAAGCCAAAAACATTCAGTACTTC
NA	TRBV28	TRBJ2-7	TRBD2	CASGGDSYEQYF	TGTGCCAGTGGGGGGGACTCCTACGAGCAGTACTTC
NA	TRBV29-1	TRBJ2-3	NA	CSAPISVDTQYF	TGCAGCGCCCCCATTAGCGTCGATACGCAGTATTTT
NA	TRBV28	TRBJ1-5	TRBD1	CASQSFSTGGEVGHF	TGTGCCAGCCAAAGTTTTTCGACAGGGGGCGAAGTAGGGCATTTT
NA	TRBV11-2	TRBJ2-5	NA	CASSWEPQETQYF	TGTGCCAGCAGCTGGGAACCTCAAGAGACCCAGTACTTC
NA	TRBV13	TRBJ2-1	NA	CASSRPLVDYNEQFF	TGTGCCAGCAGCCGCCCCCTCGTGGATTACAATGAGCAGTTCTTC
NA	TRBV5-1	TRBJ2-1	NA	CASSLERVHNEQFF	TGCGCCAGCAGCTTGGAACGAGTCCACAATGAGCAGTTCTTC